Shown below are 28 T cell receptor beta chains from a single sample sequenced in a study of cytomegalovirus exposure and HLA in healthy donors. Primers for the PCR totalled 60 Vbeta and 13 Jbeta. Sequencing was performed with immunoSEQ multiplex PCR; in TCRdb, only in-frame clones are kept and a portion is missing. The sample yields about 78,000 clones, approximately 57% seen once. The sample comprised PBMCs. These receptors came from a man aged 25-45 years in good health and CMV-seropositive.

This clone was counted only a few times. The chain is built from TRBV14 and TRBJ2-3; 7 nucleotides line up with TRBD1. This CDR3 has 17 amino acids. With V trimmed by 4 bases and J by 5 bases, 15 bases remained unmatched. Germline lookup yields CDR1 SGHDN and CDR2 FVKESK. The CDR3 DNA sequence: TGTGCCAGCAGCCTCCTCAAGGGAGACCCAGGGGGAGATACGCAGTATTTT. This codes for CASSLLKGDPGGDTQYF.

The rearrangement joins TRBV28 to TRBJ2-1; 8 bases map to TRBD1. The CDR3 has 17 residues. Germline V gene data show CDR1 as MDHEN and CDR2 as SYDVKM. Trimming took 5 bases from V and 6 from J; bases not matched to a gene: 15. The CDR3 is CASSIPTGQGRSNEQFF. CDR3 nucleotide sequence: TGTGCCAGCAGTATCCCGACAGGACAGGGAAGGAGCAATGAGCAGTTCTTC.

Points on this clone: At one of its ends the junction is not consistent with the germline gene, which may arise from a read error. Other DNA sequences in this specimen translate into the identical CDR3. CDR3 loop: CASSQRGGRHTEAFF. CDR3 coding DNA: TGTGCCAGCAGCCAAAGAGGGGGCCGGCACACCGAAGCTTTCTTT. The V and J genes are TRBV7-2 and TRBJ1-1; 7 bases fit TRBD1. Germline V gene lookup returns CDR1 SGHTA and CDR2 FQGNSA. This CDR3 is built from 15 residues.

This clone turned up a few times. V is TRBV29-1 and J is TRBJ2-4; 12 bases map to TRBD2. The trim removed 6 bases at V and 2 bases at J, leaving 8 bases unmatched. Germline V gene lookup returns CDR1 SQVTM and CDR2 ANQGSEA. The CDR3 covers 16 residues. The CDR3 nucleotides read TGCAGCGTCTCGACTAGCGGGAGTGTTACCAAAAACATTCAGTACTTC. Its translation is CSVSTSGSVTKNIQYF.

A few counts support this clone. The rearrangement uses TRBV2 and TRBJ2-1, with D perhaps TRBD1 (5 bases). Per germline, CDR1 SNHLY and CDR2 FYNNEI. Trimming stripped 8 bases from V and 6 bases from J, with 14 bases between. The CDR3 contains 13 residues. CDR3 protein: CASRGDSFNEQFF. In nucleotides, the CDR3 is TGTGCCAGCCGAGGAGACAGTTTCAATGAGCAGTTCTTC. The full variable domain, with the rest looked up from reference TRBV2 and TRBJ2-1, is EPEVTQTPSHQVTQMGQEVILRCVPISNHLYFYWYRQILGQKVEFLVSFYNNEISEKSEIFDDQFSVERPDGSNFTLKIRSTKLEDSAMYFCASRGDSFNEQFFGPGTRLTVL.

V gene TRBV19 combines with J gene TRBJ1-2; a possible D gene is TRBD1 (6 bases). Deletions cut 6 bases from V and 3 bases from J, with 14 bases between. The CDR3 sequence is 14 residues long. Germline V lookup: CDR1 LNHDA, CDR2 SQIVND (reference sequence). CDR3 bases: TGTGCCAGTAGCAAAAAAGCAGGGGACTATGGCTACACCTTC. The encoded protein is CASSKKAGDYGYTF. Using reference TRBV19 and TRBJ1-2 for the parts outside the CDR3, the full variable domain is DGGITQSPKYLFRKEGQNVTLSCEQNLNHDAMYWYRQDPGQGLRLIYYSQIVNDFQKGDIAEGYSVSREKKESFPLTVTSAQKNPTAFYLCASSKKAGDYGYTFGSGTRLTVV.

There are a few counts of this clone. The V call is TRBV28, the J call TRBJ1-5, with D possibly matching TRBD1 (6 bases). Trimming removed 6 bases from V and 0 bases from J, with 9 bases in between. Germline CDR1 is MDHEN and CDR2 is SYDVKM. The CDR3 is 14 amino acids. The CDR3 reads CASSPGVSNQPQHF. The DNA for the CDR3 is TGTGCCAGCAGCCCAGGGGTTAGCAATCAGCCCCAGCATTTT.

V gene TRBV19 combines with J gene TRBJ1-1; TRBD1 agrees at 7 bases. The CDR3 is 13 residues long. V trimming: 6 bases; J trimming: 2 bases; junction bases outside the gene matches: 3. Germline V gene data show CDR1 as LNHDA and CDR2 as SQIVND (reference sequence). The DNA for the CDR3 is TGTGCCAGTAGGAACAGGGGTAACACTGAAGCTTTCTTT. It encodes CASRNRGNTEAFF.

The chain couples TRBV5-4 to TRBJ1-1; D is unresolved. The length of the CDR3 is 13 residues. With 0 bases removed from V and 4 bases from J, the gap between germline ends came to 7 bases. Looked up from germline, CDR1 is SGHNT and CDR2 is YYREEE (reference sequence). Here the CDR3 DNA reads TGTGCCAGCAGCTTGGGTGGGAGCACTGAAGCTTTCTTT. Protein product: CASSLGGSTEAFF.

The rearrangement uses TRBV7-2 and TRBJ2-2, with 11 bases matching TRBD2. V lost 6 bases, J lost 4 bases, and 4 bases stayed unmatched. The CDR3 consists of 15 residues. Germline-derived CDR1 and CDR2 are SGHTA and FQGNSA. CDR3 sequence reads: CASRFGLAGTGELFF. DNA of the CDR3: TGTGCCAGCAGATTCGGACTAGCGGGCACCGGGGAGCTGTTTTTT.

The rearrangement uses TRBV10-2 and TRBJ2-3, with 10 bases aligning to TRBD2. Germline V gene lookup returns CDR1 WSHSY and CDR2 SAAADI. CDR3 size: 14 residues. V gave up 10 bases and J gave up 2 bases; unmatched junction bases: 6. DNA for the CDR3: TGCGCCATCGCCGGGACTAGCGCCACAGATACGCAGTATTTT. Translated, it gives CAIAGTSATDTQYF.

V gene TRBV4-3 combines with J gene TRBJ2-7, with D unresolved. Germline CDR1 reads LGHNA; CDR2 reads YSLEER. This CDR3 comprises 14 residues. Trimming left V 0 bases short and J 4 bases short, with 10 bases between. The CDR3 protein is CASSQEHRHYEQYF. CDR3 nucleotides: TGCGCCAGCAGCCAAGAGCACAGACATTACGAGCAGTACTTC.

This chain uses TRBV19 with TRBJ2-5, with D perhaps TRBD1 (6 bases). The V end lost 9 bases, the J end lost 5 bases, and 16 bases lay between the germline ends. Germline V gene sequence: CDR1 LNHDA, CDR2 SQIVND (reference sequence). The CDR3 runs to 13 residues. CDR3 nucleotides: TGTGCCAGCGCCCCTGGACAGACGGAGACCCAGTACTTC. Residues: CASAPGQTETQYF.

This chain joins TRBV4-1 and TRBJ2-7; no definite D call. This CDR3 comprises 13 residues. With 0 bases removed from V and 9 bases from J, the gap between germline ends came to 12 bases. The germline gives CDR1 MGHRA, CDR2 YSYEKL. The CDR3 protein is CASSQDLNLGQYF. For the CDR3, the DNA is TGCGCCAGCAGCCAAGATCTGAACCTAGGGCAGTACTTC.

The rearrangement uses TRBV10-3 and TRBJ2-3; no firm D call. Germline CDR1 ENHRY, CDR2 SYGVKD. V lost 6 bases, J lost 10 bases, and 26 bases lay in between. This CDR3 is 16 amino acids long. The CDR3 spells CAIRAKGVRSLDPQYF. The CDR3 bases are TGTGCCATCAGGGCGAAAGGAGTGAGGTCGTTGGATCCGCAGTATTTT.

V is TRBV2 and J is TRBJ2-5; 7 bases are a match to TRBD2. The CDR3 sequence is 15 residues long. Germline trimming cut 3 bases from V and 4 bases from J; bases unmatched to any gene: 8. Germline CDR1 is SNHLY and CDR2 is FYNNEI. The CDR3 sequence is CASSERTREGETQYF. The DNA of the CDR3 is TGTGCCAGCAGTGAGAGGACCAGGGAGGGAGAGACCCAGTACTTC. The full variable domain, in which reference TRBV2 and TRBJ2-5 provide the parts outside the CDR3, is EPEVTQTPSHQVTQMGQEVILRCVPISNHLYFYWYRQILGQKVEFLVSFYNNEISEKSEIFDDQFSVERPDGSNFTLKIRSTKLEDSAMYFCASSERTREGETQYFGPGTRLLVL.

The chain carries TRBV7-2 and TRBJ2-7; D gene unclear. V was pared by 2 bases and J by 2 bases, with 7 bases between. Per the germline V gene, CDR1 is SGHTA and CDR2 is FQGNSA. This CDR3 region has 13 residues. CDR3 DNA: TGTGCCAGCAGCTTAAAGTCTACCTACGAGCAGTACTTC. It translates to CASSLKSTYEQYF.

For the CDR3, the DNA is TGCAGCGTTGAAGATTGGGGACTGGAAGAGACCCAGTACTTC. It is translated as CSVEDWGLEETQYF. V usage is TRBV29-1 and J usage is TRBJ2-5; D may be TRBD2 (6 bases). Germline V gene sequence: CDR1 SQVTM, CDR2 ANQGSEA. CDR3 size: 14 residues. Trimming cost V 0 bases and J 3 bases, with 11 bases left between them.

In DNA form, the CDR3 reads TGCGCCAGCAGCCAATCCAGGGGCGGTGAAAAACTGTTTTTT. This codes for CASSQSRGGEKLFF. The gene calls are TRBV4-1 and TRBJ1-4; weak D call: TRBD1 (6 bases). CDR1 and CDR2 (germline): MGHRA, YSYEKL. This CDR3 has 14 residues. V was clipped by 2 bases and J by 7 bases, with 11 bases between them.

The CDR3 nucleotides read TGTGCCACCAGCAGAGATAGGGGACAGGGTGAGACCCAGTACTTC. Translated, it gives CATSRDRGQGETQYF. The rearrangement uses TRBV15 and TRBJ2-5; the match to TRBD1 covers 9 bases. Germline trimming cut 0 bases from V and 5 bases from J; bases unmatched to any gene: 4. Germline CDR1 LNHNV, CDR2 YYDKDF (reference sequence). This CDR3 comprises 15 residues.

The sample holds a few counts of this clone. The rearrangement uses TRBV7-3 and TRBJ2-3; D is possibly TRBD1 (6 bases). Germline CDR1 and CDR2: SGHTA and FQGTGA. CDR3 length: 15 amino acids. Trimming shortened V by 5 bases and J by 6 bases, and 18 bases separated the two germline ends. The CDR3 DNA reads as TGTGCCAGCAGCATCAGGGGCGAACGCAGTGATACGCAGTATTTT. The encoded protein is CASSIRGERSDTQYF.

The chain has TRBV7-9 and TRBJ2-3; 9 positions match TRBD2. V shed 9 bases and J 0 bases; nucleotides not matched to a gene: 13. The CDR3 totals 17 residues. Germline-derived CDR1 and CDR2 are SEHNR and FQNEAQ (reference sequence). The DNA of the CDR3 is TGTGCCAGTGTGAATGGGGCTAGCGGGGCTAGCACAGATACGCAGTATTTT. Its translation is CASVNGASGASTDTQYF.

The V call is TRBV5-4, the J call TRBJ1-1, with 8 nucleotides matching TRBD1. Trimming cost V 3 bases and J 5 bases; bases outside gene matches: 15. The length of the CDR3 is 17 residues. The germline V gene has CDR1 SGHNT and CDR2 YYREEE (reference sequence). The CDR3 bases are TGTGCCAGCAGCTCTAGACAGGGGCAGATGGGAAGGACTGAAGCTTTCTTT. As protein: CASSSRQGQMGRTEAFF.

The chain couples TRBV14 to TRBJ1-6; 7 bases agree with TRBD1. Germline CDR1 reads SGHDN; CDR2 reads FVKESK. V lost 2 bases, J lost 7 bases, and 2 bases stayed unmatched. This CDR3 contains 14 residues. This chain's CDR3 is CASSQNRGNSPLHF. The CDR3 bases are TGTGCCAGCAGCCAAAACAGGGGCAATTCACCCCTCCACTTT.

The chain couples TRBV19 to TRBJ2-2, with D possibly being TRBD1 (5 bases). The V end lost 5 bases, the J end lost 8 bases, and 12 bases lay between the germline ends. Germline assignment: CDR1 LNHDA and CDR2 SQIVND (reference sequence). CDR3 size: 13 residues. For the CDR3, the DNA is TGTGCCAGTAGTGGTACAGGTGTAGGGGAGCTGTTTTTT. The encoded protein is CASSGTGVGELFF.

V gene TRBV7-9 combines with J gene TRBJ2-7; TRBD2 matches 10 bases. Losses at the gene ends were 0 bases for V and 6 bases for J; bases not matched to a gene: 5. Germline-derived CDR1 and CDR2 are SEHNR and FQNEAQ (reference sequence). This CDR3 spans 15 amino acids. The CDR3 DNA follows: TGTGCCAGCAGCTTAGCGGGGACTAGCGTCGTCGAGCAGTACTTC. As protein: CASSLAGTSVVEQYF.

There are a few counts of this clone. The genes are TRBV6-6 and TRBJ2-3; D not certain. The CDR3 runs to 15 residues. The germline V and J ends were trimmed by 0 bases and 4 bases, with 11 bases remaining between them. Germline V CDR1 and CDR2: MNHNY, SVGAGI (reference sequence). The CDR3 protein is CASSYSIQVADTQYF. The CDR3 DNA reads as TGTGCCAGCAGTTACTCGATCCAGGTGGCAGATACGCAGTATTTT.

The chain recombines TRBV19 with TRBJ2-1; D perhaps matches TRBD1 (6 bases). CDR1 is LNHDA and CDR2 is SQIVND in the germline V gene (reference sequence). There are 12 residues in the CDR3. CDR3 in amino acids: CASRGYDNEQFF. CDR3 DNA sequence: TGTGCAAGCAGGGGTTACGACAATGAGCAGTTCTTC. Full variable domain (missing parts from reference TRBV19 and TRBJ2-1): DGGITQSPKYLFRKEGQNVTLSCEQNLNHDAMYWYRQDPGQGLRLIYYSQIVNDFQKGDIAEGYSVSREKKESFPLTVTSAQKNPTAFYLCASRGYDNEQFFGPGTRLTVL.